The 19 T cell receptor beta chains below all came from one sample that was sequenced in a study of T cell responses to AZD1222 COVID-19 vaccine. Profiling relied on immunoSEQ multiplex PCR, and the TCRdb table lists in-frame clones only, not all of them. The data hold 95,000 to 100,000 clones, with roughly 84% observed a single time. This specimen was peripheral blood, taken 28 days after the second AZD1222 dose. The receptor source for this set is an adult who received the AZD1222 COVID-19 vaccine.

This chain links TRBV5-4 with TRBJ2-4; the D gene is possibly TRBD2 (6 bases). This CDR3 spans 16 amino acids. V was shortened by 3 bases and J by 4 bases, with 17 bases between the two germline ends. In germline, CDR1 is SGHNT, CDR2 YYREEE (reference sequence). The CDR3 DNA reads TGTGCCAGCAGCTACGAACCTGGGGGGAATAAAAACATTCAGTACTTC. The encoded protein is CASSYEPGGNKNIQYF.

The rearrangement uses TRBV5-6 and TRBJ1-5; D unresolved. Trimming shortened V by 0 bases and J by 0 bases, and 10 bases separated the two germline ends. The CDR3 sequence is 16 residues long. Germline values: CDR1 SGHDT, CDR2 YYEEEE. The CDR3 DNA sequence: TGTGCCAGCAGCTTGGGGGCAGTTTATAGCAATCAGCCCCAGCATTTT. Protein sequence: CASSLGAVYSNQPQHF. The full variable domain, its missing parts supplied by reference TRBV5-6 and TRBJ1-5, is DAGVTQSPTHLIKTRGQQVTLRCSPKSGHDTVSWYQQALGQGPQFIFQYYEEEERQRGNFPDRFSGHQFPNYSSELNVNALLLGDSALYLCASSLGAVYSNQPQHFGDGTRLSIL.

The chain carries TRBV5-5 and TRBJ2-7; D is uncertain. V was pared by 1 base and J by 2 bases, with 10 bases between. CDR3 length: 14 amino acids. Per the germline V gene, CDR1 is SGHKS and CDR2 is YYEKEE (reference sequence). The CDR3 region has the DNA TGTGCCAGCAGCTTGTTTGTCTCAGCCTACGAGCAGTACTTC. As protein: CASSLFVSAYEQYF.

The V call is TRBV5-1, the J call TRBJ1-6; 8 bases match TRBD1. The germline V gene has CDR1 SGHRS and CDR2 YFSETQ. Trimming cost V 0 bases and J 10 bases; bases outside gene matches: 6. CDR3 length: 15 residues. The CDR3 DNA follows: TGCGCCAGCAGCTTGGGTGGACAGGGCCGCTCACCCCTCCACTTT. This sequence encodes CASSLGGQGRSPLHF.

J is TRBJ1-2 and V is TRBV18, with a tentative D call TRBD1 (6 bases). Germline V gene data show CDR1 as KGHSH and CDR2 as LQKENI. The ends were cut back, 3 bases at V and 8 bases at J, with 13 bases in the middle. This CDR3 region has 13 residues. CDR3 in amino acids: CASSPTGLGGYTF. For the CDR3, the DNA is TGTGCCAGCTCACCTACAGGGTTAGGGGGCTACACCTTC.

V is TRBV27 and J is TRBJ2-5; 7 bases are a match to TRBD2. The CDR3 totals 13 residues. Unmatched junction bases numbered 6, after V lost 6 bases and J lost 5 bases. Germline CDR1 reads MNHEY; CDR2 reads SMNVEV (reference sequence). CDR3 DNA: TGTGCCAGCAGGGGGACCGGGGGGGAGACCCAGTACTTC. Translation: CASRGTGGETQYF.

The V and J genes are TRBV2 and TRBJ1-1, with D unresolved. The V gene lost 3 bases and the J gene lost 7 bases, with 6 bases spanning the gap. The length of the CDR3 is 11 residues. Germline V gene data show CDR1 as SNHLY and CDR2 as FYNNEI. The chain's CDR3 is CASSEEGEAFF. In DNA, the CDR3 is TGTGCCAGCAGTGAGGAGGGTGAAGCTTTCTTT. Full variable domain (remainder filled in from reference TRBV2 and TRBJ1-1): EPEVTQTPSHQVTQMGQEVILRCVPISNHLYFYWYRQILGQKVEFLVSFYNNEISEKSEIFDDQFSVERPDGSNFTLKIRSTKLEDSAMYFCASSEEGEAFFGQGTRLTVV.

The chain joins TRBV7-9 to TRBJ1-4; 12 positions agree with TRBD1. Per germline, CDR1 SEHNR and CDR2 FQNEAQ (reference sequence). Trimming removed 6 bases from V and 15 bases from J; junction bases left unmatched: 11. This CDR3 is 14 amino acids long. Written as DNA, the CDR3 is TGTGCCAGCAGGGCCACGGGACAGGGGGCCGGAGTGTTTTTT. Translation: CASRATGQGAGVFF.

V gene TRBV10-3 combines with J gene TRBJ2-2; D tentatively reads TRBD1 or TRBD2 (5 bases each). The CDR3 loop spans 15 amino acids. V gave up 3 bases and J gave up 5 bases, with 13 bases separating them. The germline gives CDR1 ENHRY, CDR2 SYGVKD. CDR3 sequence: CAISERGGLTGELFF. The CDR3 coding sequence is TGTGCCATCAGTGAAAGGGGCGGACTTACCGGGGAGCTGTTTTTT.

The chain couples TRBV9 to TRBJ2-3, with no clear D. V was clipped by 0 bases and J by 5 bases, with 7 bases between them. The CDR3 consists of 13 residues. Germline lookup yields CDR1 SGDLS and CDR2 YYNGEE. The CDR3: CASSVANKDTQYF. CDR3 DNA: TGTGCCAGCAGCGTAGCTAATAAAGATACGCAGTATTTT.

The CDR3, as DNA: TGTGCCAGCACTGACAGGGGGGCTGGAAACACCATATATTTT. Translation gives CASTDRGAGNTIYF. The chain couples TRBV25-1 to TRBJ1-3; 9 bases line up with TRBD1. Per germline, CDR1 MGHDK and CDR2 SYGVNS. This CDR3 is built from 14 residues. V gave up 7 bases and J gave up 2 bases; unmatched junction bases: 3.

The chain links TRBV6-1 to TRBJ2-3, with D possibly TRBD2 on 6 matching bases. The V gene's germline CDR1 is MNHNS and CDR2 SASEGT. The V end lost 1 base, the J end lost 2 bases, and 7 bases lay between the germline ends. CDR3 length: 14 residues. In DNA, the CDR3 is TGTGCCAGCAGTGAAGGCGGGGACACAGATACGCAGTATTTT. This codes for CASSEGGDTDTQYF.

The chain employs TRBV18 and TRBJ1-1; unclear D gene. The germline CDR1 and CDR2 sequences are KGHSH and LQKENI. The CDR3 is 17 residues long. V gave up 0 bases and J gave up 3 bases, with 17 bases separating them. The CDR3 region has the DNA TGTGCCAGCTCACCACCGGGGTTAGGGCATTTAGACACTGAAGCTTTCTTT. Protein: CASSPPGLGHLDTEAFF.

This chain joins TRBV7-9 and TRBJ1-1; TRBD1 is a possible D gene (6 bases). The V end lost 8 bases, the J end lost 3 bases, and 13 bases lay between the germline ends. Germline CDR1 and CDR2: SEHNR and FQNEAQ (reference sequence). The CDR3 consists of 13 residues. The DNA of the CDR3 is TGTGCCAGCTCTGTACCAGGGGACACTGAAGCTTTCTTT. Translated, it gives CASSVPGDTEAFF.

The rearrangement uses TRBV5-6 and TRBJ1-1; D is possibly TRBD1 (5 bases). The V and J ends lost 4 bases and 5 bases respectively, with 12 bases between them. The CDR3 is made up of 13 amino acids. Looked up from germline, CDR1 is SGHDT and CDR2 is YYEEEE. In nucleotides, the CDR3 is TGTGCCAGCAGCGGCTCAGGGAGGACTGAAGCTTTCTTT. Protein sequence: CASSGSGRTEAFF.

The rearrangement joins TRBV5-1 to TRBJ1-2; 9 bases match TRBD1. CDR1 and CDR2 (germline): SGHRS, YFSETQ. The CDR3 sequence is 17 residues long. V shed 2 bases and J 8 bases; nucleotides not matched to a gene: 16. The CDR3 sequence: CASSFSGTGIRQRGYTF. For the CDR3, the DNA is TGCGCCAGCAGCTTCTCCGGGACAGGGATTAGGCAGCGCGGCTACACCTTC. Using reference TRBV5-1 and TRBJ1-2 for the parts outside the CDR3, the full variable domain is KAGVTQTPRYLIKTRGQQVTLSCSPISGHRSVSWYQQTPGQGLQFLFEYFSETQRNKGNFPGRFSGRQFSNSRSEMNVSTLELGDSALYLCASSFSGTGIRQRGYTFGSGTRLTVV.

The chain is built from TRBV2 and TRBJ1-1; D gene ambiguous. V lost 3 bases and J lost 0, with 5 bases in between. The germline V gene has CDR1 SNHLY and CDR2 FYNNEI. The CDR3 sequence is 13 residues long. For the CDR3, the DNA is TGTGCCAGCAGTGATCGCGTGAACACTGAAGCTTTCTTT. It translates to CASSDRVNTEAFF.

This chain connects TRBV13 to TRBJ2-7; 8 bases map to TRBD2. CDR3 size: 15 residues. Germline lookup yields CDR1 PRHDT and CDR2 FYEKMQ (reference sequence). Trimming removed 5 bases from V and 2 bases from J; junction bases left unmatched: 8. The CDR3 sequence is CASSLSGSQAYEQYF. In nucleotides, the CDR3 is TGTGCCAGCAGCCTCAGCGGGAGTCAAGCCTACGAGCAGTACTTC.

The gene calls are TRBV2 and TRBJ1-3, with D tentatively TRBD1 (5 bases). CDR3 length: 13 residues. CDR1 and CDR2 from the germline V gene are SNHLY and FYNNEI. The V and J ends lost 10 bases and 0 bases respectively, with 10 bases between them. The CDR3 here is CANRQNSGNTIYF. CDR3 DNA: TGTGCCAACCGACAGAACTCTGGAAACACCATATATTTT.